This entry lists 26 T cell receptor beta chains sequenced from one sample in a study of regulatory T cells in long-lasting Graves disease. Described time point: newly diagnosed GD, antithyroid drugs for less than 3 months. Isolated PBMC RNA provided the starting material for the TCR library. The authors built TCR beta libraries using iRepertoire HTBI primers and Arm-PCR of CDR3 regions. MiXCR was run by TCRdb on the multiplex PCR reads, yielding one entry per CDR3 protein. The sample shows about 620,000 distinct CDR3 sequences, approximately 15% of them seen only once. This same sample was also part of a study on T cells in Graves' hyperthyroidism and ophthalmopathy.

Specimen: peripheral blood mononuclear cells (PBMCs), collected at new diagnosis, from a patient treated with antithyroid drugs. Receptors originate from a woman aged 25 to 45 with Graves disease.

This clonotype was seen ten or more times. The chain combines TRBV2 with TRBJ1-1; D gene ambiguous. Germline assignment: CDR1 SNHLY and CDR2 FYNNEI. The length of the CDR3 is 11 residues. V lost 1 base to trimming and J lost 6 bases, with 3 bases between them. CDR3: CASSEGPEAFF. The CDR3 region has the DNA TGTGCCAGCAGTGAAGGGCCTGAAGCTTTCTTT.

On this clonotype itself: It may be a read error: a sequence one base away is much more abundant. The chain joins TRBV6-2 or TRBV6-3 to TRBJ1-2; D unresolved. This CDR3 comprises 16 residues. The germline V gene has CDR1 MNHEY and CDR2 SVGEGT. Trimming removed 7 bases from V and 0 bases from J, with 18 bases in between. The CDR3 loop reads CASIRPNPQANYGYTF. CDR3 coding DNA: TGTGCCAGCATTAGACCGAATCCCCAAGCTAACTATGGCTACACCTTC.

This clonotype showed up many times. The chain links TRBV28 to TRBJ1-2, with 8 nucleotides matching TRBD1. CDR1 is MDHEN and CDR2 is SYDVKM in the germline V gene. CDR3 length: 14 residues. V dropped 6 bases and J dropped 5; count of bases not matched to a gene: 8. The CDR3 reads CASSSYRGIYGYTF. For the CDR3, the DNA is TGTGCCAGCAGCTCCTACAGGGGGATTTATGGCTACACCTTC.

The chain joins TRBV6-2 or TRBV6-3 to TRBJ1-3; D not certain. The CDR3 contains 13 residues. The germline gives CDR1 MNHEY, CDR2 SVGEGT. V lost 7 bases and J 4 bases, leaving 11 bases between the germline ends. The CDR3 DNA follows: TGTGCCAGCATAAGAGACCCAGGAAACACCATATATTTT. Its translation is CASIRDPGNTIYF.

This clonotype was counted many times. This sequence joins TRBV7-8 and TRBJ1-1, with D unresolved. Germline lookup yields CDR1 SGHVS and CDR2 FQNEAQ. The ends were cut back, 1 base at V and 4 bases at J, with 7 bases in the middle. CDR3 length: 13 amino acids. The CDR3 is CASSLGGSTEAFF. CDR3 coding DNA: TGTGCCAGCAGCTTAGGGGGTAGCACTGAAGCTTTCTTT.

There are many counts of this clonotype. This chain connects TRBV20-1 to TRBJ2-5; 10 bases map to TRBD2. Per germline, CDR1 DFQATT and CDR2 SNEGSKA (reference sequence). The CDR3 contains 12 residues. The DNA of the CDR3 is TGCAGGAGCGGGAGGGCCGGAGAGACCCAGTACTTC. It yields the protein CRSGRAGETQYF.

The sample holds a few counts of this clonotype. The CDR3 DNA reads TGTGCCAGCAGTCAAGCATCAAGCCAGCAGTACTTC. Its protein product is CASSQASSQQYF. The chain is built from TRBV6-2 or TRBV6-3 and TRBJ2-7; D remains ambiguous. CDR3 length: 12 residues. The V gene's germline CDR1 is MNHEY and CDR2 SVGEGT. V dropped 5 bases and J dropped 8 bases, with 13 bases sitting between them.

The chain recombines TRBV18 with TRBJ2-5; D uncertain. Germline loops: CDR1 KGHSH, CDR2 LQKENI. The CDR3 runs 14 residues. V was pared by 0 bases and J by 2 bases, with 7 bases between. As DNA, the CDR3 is TGTGCCAGCTCACCACCGGTCCAACAAGAGACCCAGTACTTC. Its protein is CASSPPVQQETQYF.

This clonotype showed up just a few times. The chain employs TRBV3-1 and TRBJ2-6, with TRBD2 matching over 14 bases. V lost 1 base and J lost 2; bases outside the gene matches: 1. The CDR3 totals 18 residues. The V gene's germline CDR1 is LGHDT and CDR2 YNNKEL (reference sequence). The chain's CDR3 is CASSQGGLAGAGANVLTF. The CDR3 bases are TGTGCCAGCAGCCAAGGGGGACTAGCGGGAGCTGGGGCCAACGTCCTGACTTTC.

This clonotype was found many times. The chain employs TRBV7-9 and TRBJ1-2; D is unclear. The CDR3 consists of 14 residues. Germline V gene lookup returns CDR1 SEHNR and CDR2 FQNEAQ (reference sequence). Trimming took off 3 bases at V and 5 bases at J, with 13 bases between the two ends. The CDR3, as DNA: TGTGCCAGCAGCTTCGGACTGGAGGCGTATGGCTACACCTTC. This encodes CASSFGLEAYGYTF. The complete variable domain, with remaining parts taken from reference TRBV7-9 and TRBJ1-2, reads DTGVSQNPRHKITKRGQNVTFRCDPISEHNRLYWYRQTLGQGPEFLTYFQNEAQLEKSRLLSDRFSAERPKGSFSTLEIQRTEQGDSAMYLCASSFGLEAYGYTFGSGTRLTVV.

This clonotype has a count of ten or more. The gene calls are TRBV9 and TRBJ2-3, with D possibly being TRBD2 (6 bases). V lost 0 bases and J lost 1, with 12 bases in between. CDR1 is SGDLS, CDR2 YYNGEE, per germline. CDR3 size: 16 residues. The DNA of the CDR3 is TGTGCCAGCAGCGTAGGGTCGCCGGGAGGCACAGATACGCAGTATTTT. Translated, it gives CASSVGSPGGTDTQYF.

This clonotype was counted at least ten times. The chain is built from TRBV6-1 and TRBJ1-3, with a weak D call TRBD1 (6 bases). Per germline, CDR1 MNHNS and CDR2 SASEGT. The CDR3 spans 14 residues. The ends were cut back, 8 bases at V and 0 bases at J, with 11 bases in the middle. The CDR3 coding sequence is TGTGCCAGCCAACAGGGTAGCTCTGGAAACACCATATATTTT. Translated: CASQQGSSGNTIYF.

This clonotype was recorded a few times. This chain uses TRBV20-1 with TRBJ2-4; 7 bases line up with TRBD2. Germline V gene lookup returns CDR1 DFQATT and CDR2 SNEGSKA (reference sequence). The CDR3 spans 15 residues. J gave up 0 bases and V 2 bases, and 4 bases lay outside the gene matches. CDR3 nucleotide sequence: TGCAGTGCTAGATGGGAGGGACTAGCCAAAAACATTCAGTACTTC. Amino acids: CSARWEGLAKNIQYF.

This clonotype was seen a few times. As DNA, the CDR3 is TGTGCCAGCAGTCCACGGGACTTCACCCGGGGCGATGAGCAGTTCTTC. It translates to CASSPRDFTRGDEQFF. The chain has TRBV27 and TRBJ2-1; TRBD2 is a possible D gene (6 bases). CDR1 is MNHEY, CDR2 SMNVEV, per germline (reference sequence). Trimming took off 5 bases at V and 8 bases at J, with 22 bases between the two ends. This CDR3 contains 16 residues.

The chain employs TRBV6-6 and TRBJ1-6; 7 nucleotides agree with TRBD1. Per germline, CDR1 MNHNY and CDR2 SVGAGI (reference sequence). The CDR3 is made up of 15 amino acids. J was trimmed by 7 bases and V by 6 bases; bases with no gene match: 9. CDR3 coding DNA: TGTGCCAGCAGGAAGGACAGGAGTCCGAATTCACCCCTCCACTTT. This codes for CASRKDRSPNSPLHF.

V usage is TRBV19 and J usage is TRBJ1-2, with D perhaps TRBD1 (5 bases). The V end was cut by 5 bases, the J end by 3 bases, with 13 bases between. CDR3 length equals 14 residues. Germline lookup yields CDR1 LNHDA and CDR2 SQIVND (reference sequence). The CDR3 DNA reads TGTGCCAGTAGTCCAGGGACGGGTTACTATGGCTACACCTTC. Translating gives CASSPGTGYYGYTF.

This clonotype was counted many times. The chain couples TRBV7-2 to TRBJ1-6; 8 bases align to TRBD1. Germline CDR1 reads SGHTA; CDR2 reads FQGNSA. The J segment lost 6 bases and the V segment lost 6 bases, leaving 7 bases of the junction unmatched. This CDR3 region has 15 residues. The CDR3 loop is CASRIGQGSNSPLHF. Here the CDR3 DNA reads TGTGCCAGCAGGATCGGACAGGGATCTAATTCACCCCTCCACTTT.

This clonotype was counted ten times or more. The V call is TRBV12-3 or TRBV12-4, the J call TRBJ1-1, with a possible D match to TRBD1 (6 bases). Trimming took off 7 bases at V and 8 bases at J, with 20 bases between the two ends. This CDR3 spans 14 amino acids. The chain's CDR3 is CASILGWGPQEAFF. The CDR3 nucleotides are TGTGCCAGCATCCTAGGATGGGGGCCCCAAGAAGCTTTCTTT.

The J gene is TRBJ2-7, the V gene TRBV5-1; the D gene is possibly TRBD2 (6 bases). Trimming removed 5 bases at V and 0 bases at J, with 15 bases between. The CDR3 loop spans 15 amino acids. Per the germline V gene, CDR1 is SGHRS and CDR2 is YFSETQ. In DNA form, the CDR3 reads TGCGCCAGCAGACTCGCCTTAGCGGACTCCTACGAGCAGTACTTC. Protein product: CASRLALADSYEQYF.

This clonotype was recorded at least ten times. CDR3 in amino acids: CASSLLGYNEQFF. The CDR3 region has the DNA TGTGCCAGCAGTCTGCTAGGGTACAATGAGCAGTTCTTC. The chain is built from TRBV12-3 or TRBV12-4 and TRBJ2-1; D not certain. The CDR3 loop spans 13 amino acids. V was pared by 5 bases and J by 4 bases, with 9 bases between.

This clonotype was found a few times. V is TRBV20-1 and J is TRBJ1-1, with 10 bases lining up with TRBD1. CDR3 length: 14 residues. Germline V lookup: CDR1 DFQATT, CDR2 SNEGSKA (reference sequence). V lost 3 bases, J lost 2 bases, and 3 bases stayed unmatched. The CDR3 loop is CSARTGGYNTEAFF. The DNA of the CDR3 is TGCAGTGCTAGGACAGGGGGCTATAACACTGAAGCTTTCTTT.

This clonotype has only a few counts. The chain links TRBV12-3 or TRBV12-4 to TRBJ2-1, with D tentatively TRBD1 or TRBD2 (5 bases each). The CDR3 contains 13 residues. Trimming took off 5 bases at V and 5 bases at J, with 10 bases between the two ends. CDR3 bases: TGTGCCAGCAGTGATGGGACCAACAATGAGCAGTTCTTC. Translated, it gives CASSDGTNNEQFF.

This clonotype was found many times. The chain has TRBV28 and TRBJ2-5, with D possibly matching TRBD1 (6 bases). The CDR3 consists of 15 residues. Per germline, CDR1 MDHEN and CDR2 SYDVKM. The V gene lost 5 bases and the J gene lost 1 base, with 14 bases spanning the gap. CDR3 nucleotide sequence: TGTGCCAGCAGTCCAACCCCCAGGGGCCAAGAGACCCAGTACTTC. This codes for CASSPTPRGQETQYF. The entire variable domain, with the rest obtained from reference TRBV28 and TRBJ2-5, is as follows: DVKVTQSSRYLVKRTGEKVFLECVQDMDHENMFWYRQDPGLGLRLIYFSYDVKMKEKGDIPEGYSVSREKKERFSLILESASTNQTSMYLCASSPTPRGQETQYFGPGTRLLVL.

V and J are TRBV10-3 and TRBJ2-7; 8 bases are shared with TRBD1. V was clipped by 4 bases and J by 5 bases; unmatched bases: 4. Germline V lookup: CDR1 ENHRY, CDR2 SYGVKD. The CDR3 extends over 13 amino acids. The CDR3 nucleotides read TGTGCCATCAGTGGACAGGGGACCGACGAGCAGTACTTC. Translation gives CAISGQGTDEQYF.

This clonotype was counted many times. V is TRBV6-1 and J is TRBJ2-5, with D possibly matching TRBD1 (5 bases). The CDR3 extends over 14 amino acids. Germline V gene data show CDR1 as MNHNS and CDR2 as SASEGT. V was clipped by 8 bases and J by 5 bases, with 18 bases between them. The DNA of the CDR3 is TGTGCCAGCCTCCAGGGCCCCAGTGTGGAGACCCAGTACTTC. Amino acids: CASLQGPSVETQYF.

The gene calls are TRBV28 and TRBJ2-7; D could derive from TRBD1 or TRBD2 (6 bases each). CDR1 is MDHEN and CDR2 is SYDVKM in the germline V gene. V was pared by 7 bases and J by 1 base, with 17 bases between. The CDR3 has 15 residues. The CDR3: CASTGGGRASYEQYF. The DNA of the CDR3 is TGTGCCAGCACTGGTGGGGGGCGCGCGTCCTACGAGCAGTACTTC.